This T cell receptor (beta chain) was obtained from a study of cytomegalovirus exposure and HLA in healthy donors. PCR employed 60 Vbeta and 13 Jbeta primers. Assay: immunoSEQ multiplex PCR; the TCRdb copy retains only in-frame clones and omits some. The sample has under 200,000 clones; around 75% are singletons. V dropped 3 bases and J dropped 0 bases, with 9 bases sitting between them. CDR1 and CDR2 (germline): MRHNA, SNTAGT. The CDR3 has 15 residues. This sequence was found in a woman aged 25 to 39 in good health and CMV-seronegative. Material for sequencing was PBMCs. The chain joins TRBV6-4 to TRBJ1-5; maybe TRBD1 (5 bases). As DNA, the CDR3 is TGTGCCAGCAGTGAAGGGGCCGGTAGCAATCAGCCCCAGCATTTT. Its protein is CASSEGAGSNQPQHF.